These 2 T cell receptor beta chains came from one sample sequenced in a study of siplizumab effects on memory and regulatory T cells. The authors kept the mixed lymphocyte reaction cells in coculture at 37°C for under 7 days. Using immunoSEQ multiplex PCR, the repertoire was profiled, and TCRdb retains in-frame clones only, with some absent. This table has 9,500 to 10,000 clones, around 40% appearing once. Their recognized antigens are unknown. The sequencing input was CFSE-low (dividing) CD4+ T cells sorted from an allogeneic mixed lymphocyte reaction. The receptors come from a human donor in good health; the cells came from an allogeneic mixed lymphocyte reaction.

This chain connects TRBV18 to TRBJ1-5; a possible D gene is TRBD1 (5 bases). Germline V gives CDR1 KGHSH, CDR2 LQKENI. V dropped 2 bases and J dropped 5 bases, with 13 bases sitting between them. This CDR3 has 15 residues. The DNA of the CDR3 is TGTGCCAGCTCACCAACTGGGACCTGGGATCAGCCCCAGCATTTT. Protein product: CASSPTGTWDQPQHF.

This clone showed up just a few times. This chain links TRBV5-4 with TRBJ2-2; tentative D call: TRBD1 (5 bases). The ends were cut back, 9 bases at V and 5 bases at J, with 14 bases in the middle. CDR3 length: 13 amino acids. Germline V CDR1 and CDR2: SGHNT, YYREEE (reference sequence). The chain's CDR3 is CAIQGDVTGELFF. The CDR3 region has the DNA TGTGCCATTCAGGGTGATGTAACCGGGGAGCTGTTTTTT.